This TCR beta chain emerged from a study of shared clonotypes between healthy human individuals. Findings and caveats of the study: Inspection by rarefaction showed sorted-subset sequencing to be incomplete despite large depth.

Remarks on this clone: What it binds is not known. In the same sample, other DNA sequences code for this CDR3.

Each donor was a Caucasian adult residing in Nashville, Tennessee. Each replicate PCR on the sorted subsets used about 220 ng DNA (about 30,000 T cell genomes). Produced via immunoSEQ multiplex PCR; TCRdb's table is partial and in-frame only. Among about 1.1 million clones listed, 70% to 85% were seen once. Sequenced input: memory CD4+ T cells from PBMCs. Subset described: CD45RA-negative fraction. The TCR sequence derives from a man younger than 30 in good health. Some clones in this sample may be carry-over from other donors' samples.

The CDR3 loop reads CASSYSRDSYEQYF. The CDR3 coding sequence is TGTGCCAGCAGTTACTCGAGGGACTCCTACGAGCAGTACTTC. The rearrangement links TRBV6-5 to TRBJ2-7; TRBD2 is a possible D gene (5 bases). Trimming shortened V by 0 bases and J by 0 bases, and 6 bases separated the two germline ends. Germline values: CDR1 MNHEY, CDR2 SVGAGI. The CDR3 contains 14 residues.